This TCR beta chain was sequenced for a study of shared clonotypes between healthy human individuals. Study-level results: Naive subsets generally had larger estimated richness than memory subsets.

The germline CDR1 and CDR2 sequences are MNHNY and SVGAGI (reference sequence). This CDR3 comprises 9 residues. Generated by immunoSEQ multiplex PCR, the TCRdb table keeps only in-frame clones and is missing some. The data show roughly 380,000 clones, with roughly 96% seen just once and about 0.32% held by the top ten. With regard to this clone: Its antigen is undetermined.

This chain links TRBV6-6 with TRBJ2-2; no firm D call. The source material was memory CD8+ T cells sorted from blood. Subset of the sample: CD45RO+ cells pooled with CCR7-negative TemRA cells. The sequence was obtained from a man aged 30-40 years in good health. DNA of the CDR3: TGTGCATATACCGGGGAGCTGTTTTTT. As protein: CAYTGELFF.